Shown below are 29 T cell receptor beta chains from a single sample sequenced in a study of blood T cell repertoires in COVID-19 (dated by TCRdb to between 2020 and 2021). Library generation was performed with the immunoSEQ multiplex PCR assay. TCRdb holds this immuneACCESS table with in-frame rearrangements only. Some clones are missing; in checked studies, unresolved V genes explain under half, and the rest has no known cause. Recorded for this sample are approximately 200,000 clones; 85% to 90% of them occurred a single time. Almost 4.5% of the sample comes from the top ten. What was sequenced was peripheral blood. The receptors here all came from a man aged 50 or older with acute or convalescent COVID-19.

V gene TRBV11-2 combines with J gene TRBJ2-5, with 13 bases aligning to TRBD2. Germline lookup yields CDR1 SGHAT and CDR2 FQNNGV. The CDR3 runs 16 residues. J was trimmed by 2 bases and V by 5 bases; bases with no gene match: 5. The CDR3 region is CASSPRLAGGQETQYF. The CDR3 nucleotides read TGTGCCAGCAGCCCCAGACTAGCGGGGGGTCAAGAGACCCAGTACTTC.

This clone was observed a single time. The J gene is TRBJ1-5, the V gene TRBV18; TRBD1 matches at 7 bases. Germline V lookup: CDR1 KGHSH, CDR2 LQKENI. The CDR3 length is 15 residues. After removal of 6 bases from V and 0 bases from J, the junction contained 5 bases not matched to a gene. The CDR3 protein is CASSFGTDSNQPQHF. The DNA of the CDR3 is TGTGCCAGCTCGTTCGGGACAGATAGCAATCAGCCCCAGCATTTT.

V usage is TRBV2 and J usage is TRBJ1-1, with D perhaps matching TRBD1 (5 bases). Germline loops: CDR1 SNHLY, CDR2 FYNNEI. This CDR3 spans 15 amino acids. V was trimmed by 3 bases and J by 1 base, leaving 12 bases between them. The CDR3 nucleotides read TGTGCCAGCAGTGACATGGGGCTCGCGAACACTGAAGCTTTCTTT. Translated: CASSDMGLANTEAFF.

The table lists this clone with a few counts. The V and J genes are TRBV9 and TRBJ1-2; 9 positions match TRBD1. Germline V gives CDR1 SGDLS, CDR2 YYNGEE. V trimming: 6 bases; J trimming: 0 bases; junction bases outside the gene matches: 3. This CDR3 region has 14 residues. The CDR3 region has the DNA TGTGCCAGCAATCGACAGGGGGCTAACTATGGCTACACCTTC. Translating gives CASNRQGANYGYTF.

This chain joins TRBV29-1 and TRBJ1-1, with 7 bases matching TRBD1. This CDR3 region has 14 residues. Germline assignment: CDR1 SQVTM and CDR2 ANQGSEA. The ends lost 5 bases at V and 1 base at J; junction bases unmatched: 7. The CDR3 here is CSVRSTGRNTEAFF. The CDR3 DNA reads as TGCAGCGTTCGCTCGACAGGGAGGAACACTGAAGCTTTCTTT.

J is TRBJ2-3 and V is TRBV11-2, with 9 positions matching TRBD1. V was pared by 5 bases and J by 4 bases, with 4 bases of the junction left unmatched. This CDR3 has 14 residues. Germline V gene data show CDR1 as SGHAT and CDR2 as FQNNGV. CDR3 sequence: CASSQQGASDTQYF. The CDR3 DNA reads TGTGCCAGCAGCCAACAGGGGGCGTCAGATACGCAGTATTTT. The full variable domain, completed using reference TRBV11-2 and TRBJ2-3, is EAGVAQSPRYKIIEKRQSVAFWCNPISGHATLYWYQQILGQGPKLLIQFQNNGVVDDSQLPKDRFSAERLKGVDSTLKIQPAKLEDSAVYLCASSQQGASDTQYFGPGTRLTVL.

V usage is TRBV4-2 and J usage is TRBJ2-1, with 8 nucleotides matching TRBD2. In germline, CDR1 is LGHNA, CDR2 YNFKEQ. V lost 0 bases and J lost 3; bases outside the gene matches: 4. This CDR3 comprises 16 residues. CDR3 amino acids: CASSQDTGGVYNEQFF. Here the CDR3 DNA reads TGTGCCAGCAGCCAAGATACCGGGGGGGTCTACAATGAGCAGTTCTTC.

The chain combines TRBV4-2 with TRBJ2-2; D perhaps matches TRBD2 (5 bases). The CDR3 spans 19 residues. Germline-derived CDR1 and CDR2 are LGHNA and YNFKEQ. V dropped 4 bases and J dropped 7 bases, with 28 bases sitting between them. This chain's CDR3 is CASSPRALLLTGSGGELFF. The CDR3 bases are TGTGCCAGCAGCCCGCGGGCCCTGCTGCTAACGGGGAGCGGCGGGGAGCTGTTTTTT.

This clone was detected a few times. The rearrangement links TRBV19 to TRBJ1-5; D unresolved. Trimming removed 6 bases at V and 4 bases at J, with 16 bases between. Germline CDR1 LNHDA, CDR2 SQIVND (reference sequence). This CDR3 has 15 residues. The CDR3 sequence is CASSLLQVANQPQHF. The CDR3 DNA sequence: TGTGCCAGTAGCCTCTTGCAGGTTGCAAATCAGCCCCAGCATTTT.

The CDR3 sequence: CASSRGGGGAKNIQYF. The CDR3 DNA is TGTGCCAGCAGCCGAGGGGGCGGTGGAGCCAAAAACATTCAGTACTTC. V is TRBV3-1 (or the pseudogene TRBV3-2) and J is TRBJ2-4; 7 bases map to TRBD1. This CDR3 has 16 residues. Germline V lookup: CDR1 LGHDT, CDR2 YNNKEL (reference sequence). The ends lost 4 bases at V and 0 bases at J; junction bases unmatched: 6.

The CDR3 reads CASSSRTSGGGTDTQYF. CDR3 DNA sequence: TGTGCCAGCAGCTCTCGGACTAGCGGGGGGGGCACAGATACGCAGTATTTT. The V call is TRBV3-1 (or the pseudogene TRBV3-2), the J call TRBJ2-3; the match to TRBD2 covers 15 bases. Germline assignment: CDR1 LGHDT and CDR2 YNNKEL (reference sequence). The trim removed 5 bases at V and 1 base at J, leaving 4 bases unmatched. The length of the CDR3 is 17 residues.

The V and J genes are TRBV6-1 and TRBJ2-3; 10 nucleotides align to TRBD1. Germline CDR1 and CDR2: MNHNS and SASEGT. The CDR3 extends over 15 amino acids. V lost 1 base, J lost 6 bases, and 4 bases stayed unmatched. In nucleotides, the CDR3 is TGTGCCAGCAGTGAAGTCGGGGACAGGGGTGATACGCAGTATTTT. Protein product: CASSEVGDRGDTQYF.

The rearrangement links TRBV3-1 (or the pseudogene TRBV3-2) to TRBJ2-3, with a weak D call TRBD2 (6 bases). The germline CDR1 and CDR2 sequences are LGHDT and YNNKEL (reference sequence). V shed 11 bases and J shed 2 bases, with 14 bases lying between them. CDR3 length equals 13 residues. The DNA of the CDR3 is TGTGCCGCAGGAGGGACTGACACAGATACGCAGTATTTT. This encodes CAAGGTDTDTQYF.

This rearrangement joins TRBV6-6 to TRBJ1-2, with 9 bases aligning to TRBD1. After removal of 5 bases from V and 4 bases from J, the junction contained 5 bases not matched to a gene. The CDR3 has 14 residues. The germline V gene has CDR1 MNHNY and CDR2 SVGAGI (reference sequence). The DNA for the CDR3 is TGTGCCAGCAGTAACAGGGGGCGAACCTATGGCTACACCTTC. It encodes CASSNRGRTYGYTF.

The CDR3, as DNA: TGTGCCAGCAGCCCACAATGGACAGGGGGCGGGACTGAAGCTTTCTTT. Protein: CASSPQWTGGGTEAFF. The chain recombines TRBV11-2 with TRBJ1-1; 11 bases fit TRBD1. Trimming took 5 bases from V and 5 from J; bases not matched to a gene: 10. The CDR3 consists of 16 residues. In germline, CDR1 is SGHAT, CDR2 FQNNGV.

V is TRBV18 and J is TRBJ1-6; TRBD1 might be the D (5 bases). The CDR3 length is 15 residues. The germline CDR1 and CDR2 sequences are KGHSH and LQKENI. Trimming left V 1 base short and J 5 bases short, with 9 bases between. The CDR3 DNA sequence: TGTGCCAGCTCACCACGGGGCAGGAATAATTCACCCCTCCACTTT. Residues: CASSPRGRNNSPLHF. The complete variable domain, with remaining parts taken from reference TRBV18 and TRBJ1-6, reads NAGVMQNPRHLVRRRGQEARLRCSPMKGHSHVYWYRQLPEEGLKFMVYLQKENIIDESGMPKERFSAEFPKEGPSILRIQQVVRGDSAAYFCASSPRGRNNSPLHFGNGTRLTVT.

DNA for the CDR3: TGTGCCAGCAGCTTTTCCCCCGGCGAGGTGAAAAACATTCAGTACTTC. Its protein product is CASSFSPGEVKNIQYF. The chain recombines TRBV7-8 with TRBJ2-4, with D uncertain. CDR1 and CDR2 from the germline V gene are SGHVS and FQNEAQ. The CDR3 is 16 residues long. V gave up 3 bases and J gave up 4 bases, with 16 bases separating them.

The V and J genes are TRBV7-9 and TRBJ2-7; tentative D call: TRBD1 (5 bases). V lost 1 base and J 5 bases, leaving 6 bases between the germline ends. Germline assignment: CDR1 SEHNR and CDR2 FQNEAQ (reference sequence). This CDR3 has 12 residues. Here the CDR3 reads CASSLGQNEQYF. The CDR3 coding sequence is TGTGCCAGCAGCTTAGGACAGAACGAGCAGTACTTC. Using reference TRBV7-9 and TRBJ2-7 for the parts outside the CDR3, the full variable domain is DTGVSQNPRHKITKRGQNVTFRCDPISEHNRLYWYRQTLGQGPEFLTYFQNEAQLEKSRLLSDRFSAERPKGSFSTLEIQRTEQGDSAMYLCASSLGQNEQYFGPGTRLTVT.

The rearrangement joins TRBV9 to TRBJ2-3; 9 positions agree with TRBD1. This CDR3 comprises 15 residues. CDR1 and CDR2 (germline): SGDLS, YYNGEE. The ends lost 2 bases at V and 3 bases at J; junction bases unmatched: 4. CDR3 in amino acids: CASSVTGTGTDTQYF. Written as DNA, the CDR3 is TGTGCCAGCAGCGTTACCGGGACAGGGACAGATACGCAGTATTTT.

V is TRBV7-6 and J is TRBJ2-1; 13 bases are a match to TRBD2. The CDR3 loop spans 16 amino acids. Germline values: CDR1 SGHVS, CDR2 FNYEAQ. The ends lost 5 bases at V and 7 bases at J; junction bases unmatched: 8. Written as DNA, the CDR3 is TGTGCCAGCAGCCCTAGACTAGCGGGGGGAGGAAATGAGCAGTTCTTC. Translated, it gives CASSPRLAGGGNEQFF.

The CDR3 sequence: CASSQGYIQRYGYTF. Here the CDR3 DNA reads TGTGCCAGCAGCCAAGGCTACATACAGAGATATGGCTACACCTTC. The chain carries TRBV14 and TRBJ1-2; D uncertain. Germline CDR1 is SGHDN and CDR2 is FVKESK. Trimming took off 1 base at V and 5 bases at J, with 14 bases between the two ends. The CDR3 runs to 15 residues. Full variable domain (outside the CDR3, taken from reference TRBV14 and TRBJ1-2): EAGVTQFPSHSVIEKGQTVTLRCDPISGHDNLYWYRRVMGKEIKFLLHFVKESKQDESGMPNNRFLAERTGGTYSTLKVQPAELEDSGVYFCASSQGYIQRYGYTFGSGTRLTVV.

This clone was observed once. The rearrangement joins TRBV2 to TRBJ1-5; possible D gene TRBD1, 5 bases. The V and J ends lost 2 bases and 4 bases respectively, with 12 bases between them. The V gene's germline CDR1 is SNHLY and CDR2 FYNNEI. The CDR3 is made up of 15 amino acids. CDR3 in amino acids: CASSESVGGNQPQHF. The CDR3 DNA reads TGTGCCAGCAGTGAATCAGTGGGGGGGAATCAGCCCCAGCATTTT.

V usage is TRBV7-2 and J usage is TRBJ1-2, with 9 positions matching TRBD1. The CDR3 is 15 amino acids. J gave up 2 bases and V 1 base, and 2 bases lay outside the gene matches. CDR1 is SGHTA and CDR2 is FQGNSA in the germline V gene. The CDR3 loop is CASSLVGTGNYGYTF. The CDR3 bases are TGTGCCAGCAGCTTAGTCGGGACAGGGAACTATGGCTACACCTTC.

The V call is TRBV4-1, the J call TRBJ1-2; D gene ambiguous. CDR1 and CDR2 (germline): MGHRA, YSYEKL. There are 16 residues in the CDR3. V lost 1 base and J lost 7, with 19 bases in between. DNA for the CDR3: TGCGCCAGCAGCCAAGCGGGGTATAAAGGTTCGAGTGGCTACACCTTC. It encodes CASSQAGYKGSSGYTF.

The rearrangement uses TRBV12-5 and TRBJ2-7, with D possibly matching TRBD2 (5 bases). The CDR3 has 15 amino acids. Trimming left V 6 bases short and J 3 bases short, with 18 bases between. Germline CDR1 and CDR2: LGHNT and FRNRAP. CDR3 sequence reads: CASGRGSRPNYEQYF. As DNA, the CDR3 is TGTGCTAGTGGGAGAGGGTCCAGGCCAAACTACGAGCAGTACTTC. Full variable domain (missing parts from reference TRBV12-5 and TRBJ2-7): DARVTQTPRHKVTEMGQEVTMRCQPILGHNTVFWYRQTMMQGLELLAYFRNRAPLDDSGMPKDRFSAEMPDATLATLKIQPSEPRDSAVYFCASGRGSRPNYEQYFGPGTRLTVT.

CDR3 residues: CASSLDRGEAFF. As DNA, the CDR3 is TGTGCCAGCAGCCTCGACAGGGGTGAAGCTTTCTTT. V gene TRBV7-9 combines with J gene TRBJ1-1, with 8 nucleotides matching TRBD1. CDR3 length: 12 amino acids. The germline CDR1 and CDR2 sequences are SEHNR and FQNEAQ (reference sequence). V trimming: 5 bases; J trimming: 7 bases; junction bases outside the gene matches: 3.

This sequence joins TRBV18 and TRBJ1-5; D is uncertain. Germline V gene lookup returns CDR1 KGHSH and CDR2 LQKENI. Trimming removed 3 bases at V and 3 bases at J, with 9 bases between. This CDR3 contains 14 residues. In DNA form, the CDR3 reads TGTGCCAGCTCACCTGGCGGGAACAATCAGCCCCAGCATTTT. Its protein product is CASSPGGNNQPQHF. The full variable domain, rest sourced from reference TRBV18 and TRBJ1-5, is NAGVMQNPRHLVRRRGQEARLRCSPMKGHSHVYWYRQLPEEGLKFMVYLQKENIIDESGMPKERFSAEFPKEGPSILRIQQVVRGDSAAYFCASSPGGNNQPQHFGDGTRLSIL.

The CDR3 region is CASSYRAGGPNTDTQYF. As DNA, the CDR3 is TGTGCCAGCAGTTACCGGGCGGGGGGGCCTAACACAGATACGCAGTATTTT. The chain has TRBV6-2 or TRBV6-3 and TRBJ2-3; TRBD2 matches at 9 bases. The CDR3 totals 17 residues. The V gene's germline CDR1 is MNHEY and CDR2 SVGEGT. J lost 2 bases, V lost 2 bases, and 8 bases had no gene match.

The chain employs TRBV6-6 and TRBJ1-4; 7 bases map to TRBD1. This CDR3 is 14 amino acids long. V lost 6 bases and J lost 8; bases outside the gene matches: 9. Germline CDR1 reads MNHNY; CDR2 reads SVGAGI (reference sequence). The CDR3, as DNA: TGTGCCAGCAGAAGGGACAGTGCGGGAGAAAAACTGTTTTTT. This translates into CASRRDSAGEKLFF.